The 6 T cell receptor beta chains in this list originate from one sample, sequenced in a study of blood T cells in healthy people across ages. A J-beta primer mix and a sample-barcoded 5' primer were used in a second PCR of roughly 6 to 12 cycles. TCRdb reanalysed the 5' RACE reads using MiXCR and keeps one entry per CDR3 protein. The sample shows fewer than 600,000 distinct CDR3 sequences, roughly a quarter of them seen only once. The data were also submitted as part of a second study, on T cells of mothers and their children.

The material sequenced was blood. These receptors originate from a boy aged 2 to 9 in good health.

This clonotype was picked up a small number of times. The chain employs TRBV6-6 and TRBJ2-5, with TRBD1 matching over 8 bases. The CDR3 covers 14 residues. Germline V CDR1 and CDR2: MNHNY, SVGAGI (reference sequence). V gave up 6 bases and J gave up 5 bases; unmatched junction bases: 8. The CDR3 region has the DNA TGTGCCAGCAGGTCTAACAGGGGGTGGGAGACCCAGTACTTC. It yields the protein CASRSNRGWETQYF.

This chain links TRBV5-1 with TRBJ2-3; D unclear. V was clipped by 4 bases and J by 4 bases, with 7 bases between them. The CDR3 contains 12 residues. Looked up from germline, CDR1 is SGHRS and CDR2 is YFSETQ. The CDR3 coding sequence is TGCGCCAGCAGCCGAGAGGCAGATACGCAGTATTTT. Residues: CASSREADTQYF. The whole variable domain, remainder taken from reference TRBV5-1 and TRBJ2-3, is KAGVTQTPRYLIKTRGQQVTLSCSPISGHRSVSWYQQTPGQGLQFLFEYFSETQRNKGNFPGRFSGRQFSNSRSEMNVSTLELGDSALYLCASSREADTQYFGPGTRLTVL.

This clonotype was seen only a few times. V gene TRBV5-1 combines with J gene TRBJ2-5, with TRBD2 matching 13 bases. The end of the DNA fits TRBJ2-1 better, so the J call may be wrong. This CDR3 region has 15 residues. Germline V gene data show CDR1 as SGHRS and CDR2 as YFSETQ. The CDR3: CASSLTSGGRGEQFF. The CDR3 nucleotides are TGCGCCAGCAGCCTGACTAGCGGGGGGCGGGGTGAGCAGTTCTTC.

This chain joins TRBV20-1 and TRBJ1-4, with TRBD1 matching 7 bases. Germline loops: CDR1 DFQATT, CDR2 SNEGSKA (reference sequence). The CDR3 spans 13 residues. V lost 5 bases, J lost 9 bases, and 9 bases stayed unmatched. The CDR3 loop reads CSAPTPGQQKLFF. The DNA of the CDR3 is TGCAGTGCTCCCACCCCGGGACAGCAAAAACTGTTTTTT.

This clonotype turned up a few times. V is TRBV7-9 and J is TRBJ2-2; D remains ambiguous. Trimming shortened V by 1 base and J by 7 bases, and 10 bases separated the two germline ends. The CDR3 is 14 residues long. CDR1 and CDR2 (germline): SEHNR, FQNEAQ (reference sequence). The CDR3 nucleotides read TGTGCCAGCAGCTTAGGCCGTCAAGGCGGGGAGCTGTTTTTT. Its translation is CASSLGRQGGELFF.

The rearrangement joins TRBV20-1 to TRBJ2-2; TRBD2 might be the D (6 bases). The V gene's germline CDR1 is DFQATT and CDR2 SNEGSKA (reference sequence). The CDR3 runs to 14 residues. Trimming took 1 base from V and 1 from J, leaving 7 bases between them. CDR3: CSARAGENTGELFF. In DNA, the CDR3 is TGCAGTGCTAGAGCGGGGGAGAACACCGGGGAGCTGTTTTTT.